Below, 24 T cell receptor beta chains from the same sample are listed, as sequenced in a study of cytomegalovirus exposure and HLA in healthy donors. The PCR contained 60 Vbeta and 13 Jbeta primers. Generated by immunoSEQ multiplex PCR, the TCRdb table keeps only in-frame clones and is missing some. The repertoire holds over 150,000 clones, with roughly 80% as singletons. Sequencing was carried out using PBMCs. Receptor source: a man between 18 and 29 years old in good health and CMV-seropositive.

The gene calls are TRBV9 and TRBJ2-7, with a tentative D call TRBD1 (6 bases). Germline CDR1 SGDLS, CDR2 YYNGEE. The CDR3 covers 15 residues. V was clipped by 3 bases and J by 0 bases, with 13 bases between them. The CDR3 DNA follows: TGTGCCAGCAGCGCCCGGGACACGATCTCCTACGAGCAGTACTTC. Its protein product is CASSARDTISYEQYF.

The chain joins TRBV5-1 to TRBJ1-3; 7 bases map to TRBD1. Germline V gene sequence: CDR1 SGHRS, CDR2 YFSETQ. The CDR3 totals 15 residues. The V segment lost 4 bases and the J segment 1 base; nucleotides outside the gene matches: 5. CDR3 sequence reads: CASSLMDRSGNTIYF. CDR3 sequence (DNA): TGCGCCAGCAGCCTGATGGACAGGTCTGGAAACACCATATATTTT.

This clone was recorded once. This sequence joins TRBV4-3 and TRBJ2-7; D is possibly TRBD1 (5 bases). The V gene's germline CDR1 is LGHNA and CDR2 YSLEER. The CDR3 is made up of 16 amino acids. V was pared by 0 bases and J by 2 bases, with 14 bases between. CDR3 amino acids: CASSQEVMGHAYEQYF. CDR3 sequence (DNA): TGCGCCAGCAGCCAAGAGGTGATGGGGCACGCCTACGAGCAGTACTTC.

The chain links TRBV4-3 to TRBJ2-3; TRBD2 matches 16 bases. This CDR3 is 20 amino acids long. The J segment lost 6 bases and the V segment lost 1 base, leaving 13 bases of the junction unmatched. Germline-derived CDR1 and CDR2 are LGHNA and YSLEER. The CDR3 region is CASSQVTKGLAGGPMDTQYF. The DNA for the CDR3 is TGCGCCAGCAGCCAAGTTACAAAGGGACTAGCGGGGGGGCCTATGGATACGCAGTATTTT.

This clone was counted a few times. Here the CDR3 reads CASTTGGGLQETQYF. In nucleotides, the CDR3 is TGTGCCAGCACCACGGGGGGGGGCCTCCAAGAGACCCAGTACTTC. The chain employs TRBV5-4 and TRBJ2-5; TRBD2 agrees at 8 bases. The V segment lost 6 bases and the J segment 1 base; nucleotides outside the gene matches: 8. CDR1 is SGHNT and CDR2 is YYREEE in the germline V gene (reference sequence). This CDR3 is built from 15 residues.

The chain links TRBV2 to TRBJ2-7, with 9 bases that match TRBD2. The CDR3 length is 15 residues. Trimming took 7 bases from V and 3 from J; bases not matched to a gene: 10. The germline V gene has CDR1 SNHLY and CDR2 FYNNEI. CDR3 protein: CASMDRGGVDYEQYF. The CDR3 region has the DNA TGTGCCAGCATGGACCGCGGGGGGGTGGACTACGAGCAGTACTTC.

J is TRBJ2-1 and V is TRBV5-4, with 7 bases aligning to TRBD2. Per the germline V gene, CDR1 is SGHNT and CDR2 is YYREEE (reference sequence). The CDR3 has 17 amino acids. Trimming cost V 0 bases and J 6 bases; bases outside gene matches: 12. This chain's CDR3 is CASSLGAQRDSGNEQFF. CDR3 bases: TGTGCCAGCAGCTTGGGAGCTCAGCGGGATTCGGGCAATGAGCAGTTCTTC.

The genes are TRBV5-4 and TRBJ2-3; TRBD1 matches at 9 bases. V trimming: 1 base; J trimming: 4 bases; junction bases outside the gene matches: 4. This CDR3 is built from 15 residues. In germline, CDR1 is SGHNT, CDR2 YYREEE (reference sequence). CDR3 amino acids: CASSLNRGRADTQYF. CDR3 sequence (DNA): TGTGCCAGCAGCTTGAACAGGGGGCGGGCAGATACGCAGTATTTT.

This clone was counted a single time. The CDR3 loop is CAWLQAPGTEAFF. The CDR3 coding sequence is TGTGCCTGGCTCCAGGCCCCTGGGACTGAAGCTTTCTTT. This rearrangement joins TRBV30 to TRBJ1-1; D gene unclear. CDR3 length: 13 amino acids. Trimming removed 5 bases at V and 5 bases at J, with 15 bases between. The germline V gene has CDR1 GTSNPN and CDR2 SVGIG (reference sequence).

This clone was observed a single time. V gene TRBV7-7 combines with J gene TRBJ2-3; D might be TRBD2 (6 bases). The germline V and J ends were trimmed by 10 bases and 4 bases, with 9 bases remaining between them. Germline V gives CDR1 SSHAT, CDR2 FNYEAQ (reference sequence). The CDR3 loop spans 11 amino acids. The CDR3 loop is CANWGADTQYF. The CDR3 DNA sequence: TGTGCCAATTGGGGGGCAGATACGCAGTATTTT.

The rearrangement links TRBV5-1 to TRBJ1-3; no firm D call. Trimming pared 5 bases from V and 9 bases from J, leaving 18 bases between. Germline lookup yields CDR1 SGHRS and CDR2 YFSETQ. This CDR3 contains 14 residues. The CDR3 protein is CASREQGESFTIYF. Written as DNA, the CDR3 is TGCGCCAGCAGGGAACAAGGAGAGAGTTTCACCATATATTTT. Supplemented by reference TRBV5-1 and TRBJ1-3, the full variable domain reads KAGVTQTPRYLIKTRGQQVTLSCSPISGHRSVSWYQQTPGQGLQFLFEYFSETQRNKGNFPGRFSGRQFSNSRSEMNVSTLELGDSALYLCASREQGESFTIYFGEGSWLTVV.

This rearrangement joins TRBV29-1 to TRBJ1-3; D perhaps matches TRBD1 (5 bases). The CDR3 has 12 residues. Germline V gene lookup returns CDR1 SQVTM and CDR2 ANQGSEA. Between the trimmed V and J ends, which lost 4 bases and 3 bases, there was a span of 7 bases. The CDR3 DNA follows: TGCAGCGTTGTCGGGGGTGGAAACACCATATATTTT. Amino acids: CSVVGGGNTIYF.

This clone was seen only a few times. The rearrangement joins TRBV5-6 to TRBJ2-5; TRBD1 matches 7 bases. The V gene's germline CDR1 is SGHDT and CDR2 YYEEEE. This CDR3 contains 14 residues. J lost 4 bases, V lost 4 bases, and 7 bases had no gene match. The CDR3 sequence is CASSTTDRAETQYF. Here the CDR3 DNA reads TGTGCCAGCAGCACGACCGACAGGGCAGAGACCCAGTACTTC.

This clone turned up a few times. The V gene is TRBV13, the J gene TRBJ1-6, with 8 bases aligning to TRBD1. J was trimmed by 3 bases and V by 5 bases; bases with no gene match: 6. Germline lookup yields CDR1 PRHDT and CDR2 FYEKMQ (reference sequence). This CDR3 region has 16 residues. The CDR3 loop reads CASSPIDRGYNSPLHF. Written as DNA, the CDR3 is TGTGCCAGCAGCCCCATCGACAGGGGCTATAATTCACCCCTCCACTTT. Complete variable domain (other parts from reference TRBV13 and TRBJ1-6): AAGVIQSPRHLIKEKRETATLKCYPIPRHDTVYWYQQGPGQDPQFLISFYEKMQSDKGSIPDRFSAQQFSDYHSELNMSSLELGDSALYFCASSPIDRGYNSPLHFGNGTRLTVT.

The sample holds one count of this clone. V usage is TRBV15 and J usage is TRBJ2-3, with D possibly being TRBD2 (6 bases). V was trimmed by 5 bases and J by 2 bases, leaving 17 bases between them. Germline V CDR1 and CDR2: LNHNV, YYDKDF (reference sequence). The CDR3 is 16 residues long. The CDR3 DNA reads TGTGCCACCAGCCTAGGCGGGGCGGAGTACACAGATACGCAGTATTTT. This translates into CATSLGGAEYTDTQYF.

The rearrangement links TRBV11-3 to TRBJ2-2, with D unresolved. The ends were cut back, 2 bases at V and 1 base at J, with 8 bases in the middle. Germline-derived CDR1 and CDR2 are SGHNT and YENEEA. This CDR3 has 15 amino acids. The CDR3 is CASSLYPGNTGELFF. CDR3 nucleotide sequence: TGTGCCAGCAGCTTATACCCAGGGAACACCGGGGAGCTGTTTTTT.

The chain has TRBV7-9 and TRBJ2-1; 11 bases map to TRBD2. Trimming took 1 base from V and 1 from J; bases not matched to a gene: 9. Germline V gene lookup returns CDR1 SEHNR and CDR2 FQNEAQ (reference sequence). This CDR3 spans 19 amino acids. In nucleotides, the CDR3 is TGTGCCAGCAGCTTAGATCTTAGCGGGAGGGCCGGTTCCTACAATGAGCAGTTCTTC. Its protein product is CASSLDLSGRAGSYNEQFF.

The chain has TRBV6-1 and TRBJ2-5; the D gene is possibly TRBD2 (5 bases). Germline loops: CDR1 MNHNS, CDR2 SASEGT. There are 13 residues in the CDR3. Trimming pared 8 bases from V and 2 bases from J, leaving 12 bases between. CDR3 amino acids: CASGAVPQETQYF. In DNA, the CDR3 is TGTGCCAGCGGAGCGGTCCCACAAGAGACCCAGTACTTC.

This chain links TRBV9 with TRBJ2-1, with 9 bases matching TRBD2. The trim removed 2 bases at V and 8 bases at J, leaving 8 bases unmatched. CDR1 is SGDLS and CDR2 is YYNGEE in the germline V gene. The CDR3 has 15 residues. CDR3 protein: CASSVSGSHLYEQFF. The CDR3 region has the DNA TGTGCCAGCAGCGTTAGCGGGAGTCACTTATATGAGCAGTTCTTC.

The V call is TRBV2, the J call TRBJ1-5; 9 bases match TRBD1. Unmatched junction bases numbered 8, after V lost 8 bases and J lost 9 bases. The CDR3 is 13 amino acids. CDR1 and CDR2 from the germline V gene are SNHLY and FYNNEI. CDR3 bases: TGTGCCAGCGGGGACAGGGTGGTTCGGCCCCAGCATTTT. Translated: CASGDRVVRPQHF.

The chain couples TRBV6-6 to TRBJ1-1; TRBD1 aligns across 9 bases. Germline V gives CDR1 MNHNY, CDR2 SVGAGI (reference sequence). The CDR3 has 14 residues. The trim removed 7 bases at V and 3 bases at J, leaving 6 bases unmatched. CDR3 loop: CASIPGTGHTEAFF. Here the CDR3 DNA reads TGTGCCAGCATCCCCGGGACAGGGCACACTGAAGCTTTCTTT.

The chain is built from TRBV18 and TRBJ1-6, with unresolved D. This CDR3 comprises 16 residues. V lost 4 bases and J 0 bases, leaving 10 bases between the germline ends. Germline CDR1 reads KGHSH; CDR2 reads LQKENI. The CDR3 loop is CASSRRSSSYNSPLHF. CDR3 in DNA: TGTGCCAGCTCACGAAGATCCAGCTCCTATAATTCACCCCTCCACTTT.

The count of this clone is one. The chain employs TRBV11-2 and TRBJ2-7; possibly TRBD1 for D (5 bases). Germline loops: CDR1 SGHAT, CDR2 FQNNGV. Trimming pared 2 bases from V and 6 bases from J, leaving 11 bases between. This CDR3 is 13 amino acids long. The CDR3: CASSLLYRPEQYF. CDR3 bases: TGTGCCAGCAGCTTACTTTACAGGCCCGAGCAGTACTTC.

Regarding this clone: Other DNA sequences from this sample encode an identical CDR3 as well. CDR3 bases: TGTGCCAGCAGTTACGGGAGGGACTATGGCTACACCTTC. This encodes CASSYGRDYGYTF. The chain links TRBV6-5 to TRBJ1-2, with D hard to call. This CDR3 contains 13 residues. The V end lost 2 bases, the J end lost 3 bases, and 7 bases lay between the germline ends. Germline CDR1 is MNHEY and CDR2 is SVGAGI.